This entry lists 8 T cell receptor beta chains sequenced from one sample in a study of blood T cell repertoires in COVID-19. TCRdb's table, derived via immunoSEQ multiplex PCR, lists solely in-frame clones and lacks some. Here the sample spans around 260,000 clones, around 90% being singletons. The specimen was peripheral blood. The receptors shown here come from a person between 18 and 30 years old with COVID-19, enrolled during active disease.

The chain has TRBV14 and TRBJ2-1; 10 bases match TRBD2. The CDR3 is 16 amino acids. The trim removed 2 bases at V and 8 bases at J, leaving 9 bases unmatched. In germline, CDR1 is SGHDN, CDR2 FVKESK. CDR3: CASSQLAGVIFDEQFF. In nucleotides, the CDR3 is TGTGCCAGCAGCCAACTAGCGGGAGTGATATTCGATGAGCAGTTCTTC.

As concerns this clone: Relative to the germline gene, one junction end is altered; a read error may explain this. The chain is built from TRBV5-4 and TRBJ2-1; no clear D gene. Per germline, CDR1 SGHNT and CDR2 YYREEE (reference sequence). The CDR3 is made up of 12 amino acids. CDR3 nucleotides: TGTGCCAGCAGCTTGGGAGACTTTCCCCCGGTCTTC. Translating gives CASSLGDFPPVF.

This clone was detected only once. The rearrangement uses TRBV27 and TRBJ2-7; D is ambiguous. The CDR3 sequence is 13 residues long. The germline V gene encodes CDR1 MNHEY and CDR2 SMNVEV (reference sequence). Trimming pared 3 bases from V and 2 bases from J, leaving 8 bases between. CDR3 residues: CASSLKNTYEQYF. The CDR3 DNA is TGTGCCAGCAGTTTGAAGAACACCTACGAGCAGTACTTC.

The chain recombines TRBV6-5 with TRBJ2-6; 7 bases line up with TRBD1. This CDR3 has 13 residues. With V trimmed by 8 bases and J by 9 bases, 7 bases remained unmatched. Per germline, CDR1 MNHEY and CDR2 SVGAGI. The CDR3 loop reads CASGRGQINVLTF. The CDR3 DNA is TGTGCCAGCGGAAGGGGACAGATCAACGTCCTGACTTTC.

The count of this clone is one. The rearrangement links TRBV11-2 to TRBJ1-2; 9 nucleotides line up with TRBD1. Germline V CDR1 and CDR2: SGHAT, FQNNGV. The CDR3 consists of 15 residues. The V gene end was trimmed by 1 base and the J gene end by 6 bases; junction bases not matched to a gene: 6. The CDR3 bases are TGTGCCAGCAGCTTAGGTCCGGGACAGGGTCATGGCTACACCTTC. It encodes CASSLGPGQGHGYTF.

The V gene is TRBV5-1, the J gene TRBJ2-7; 11 nucleotides match TRBD2. The CDR3 is 14 amino acids. V was pared by 4 bases and J by 2 bases, with 2 bases of the junction left unmatched. Looked up from germline, CDR1 is SGHRS and CDR2 is YFSETQ. The DNA of the CDR3 is TGCGCCAGCAGCGGGACTAGCGGCACCTACGAGCAGTACTTC. Translating it yields CASSGTSGTYEQYF.

The rearrangement joins TRBV7-3 to TRBJ2-2; 8 nucleotides align to TRBD1. CDR1 is SGHTA and CDR2 is FQGTGA in the germline V gene. With 0 bases clipped from V and 3 bases from J, the junction kept 6 bases outside the gene matches. CDR3 length: 17 amino acids. CDR3 in amino acids: CASSLTWQGADTGELFF. The CDR3 DNA sequence: TGTGCCAGCAGCTTAACCTGGCAGGGGGCTGACACCGGGGAGCTGTTTTTT.

This chain links TRBV18 with TRBJ2-3, with 8 positions matching TRBD1. Germline-derived CDR1 and CDR2 are KGHSH and LQKENI. The V and J ends lost 2 bases and 3 bases, in that order; junction bases with no gene match: 7. The CDR3 has 16 amino acids. CDR3 coding DNA: TGTGCCAGCTCACCATCGTGGACAGGGAGGACAGATACGCAGTATTTT. Residues: CASSPSWTGRTDTQYF.